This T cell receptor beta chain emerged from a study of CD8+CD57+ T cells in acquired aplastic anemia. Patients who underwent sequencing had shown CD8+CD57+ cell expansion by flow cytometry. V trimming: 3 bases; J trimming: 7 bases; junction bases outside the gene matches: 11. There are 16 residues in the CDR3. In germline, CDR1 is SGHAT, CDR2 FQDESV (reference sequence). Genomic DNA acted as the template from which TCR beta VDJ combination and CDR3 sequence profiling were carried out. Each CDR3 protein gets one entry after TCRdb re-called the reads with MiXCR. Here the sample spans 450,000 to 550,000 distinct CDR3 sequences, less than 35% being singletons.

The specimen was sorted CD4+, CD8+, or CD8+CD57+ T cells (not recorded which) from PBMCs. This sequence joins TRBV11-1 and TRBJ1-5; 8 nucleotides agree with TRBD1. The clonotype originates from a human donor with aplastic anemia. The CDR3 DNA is TGTGCCAGCAGCTTGTCGTGGACAGGGAAGGGGCAGCCCCAGCATTTT. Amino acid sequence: CASSLSWTGKGQPQHF.